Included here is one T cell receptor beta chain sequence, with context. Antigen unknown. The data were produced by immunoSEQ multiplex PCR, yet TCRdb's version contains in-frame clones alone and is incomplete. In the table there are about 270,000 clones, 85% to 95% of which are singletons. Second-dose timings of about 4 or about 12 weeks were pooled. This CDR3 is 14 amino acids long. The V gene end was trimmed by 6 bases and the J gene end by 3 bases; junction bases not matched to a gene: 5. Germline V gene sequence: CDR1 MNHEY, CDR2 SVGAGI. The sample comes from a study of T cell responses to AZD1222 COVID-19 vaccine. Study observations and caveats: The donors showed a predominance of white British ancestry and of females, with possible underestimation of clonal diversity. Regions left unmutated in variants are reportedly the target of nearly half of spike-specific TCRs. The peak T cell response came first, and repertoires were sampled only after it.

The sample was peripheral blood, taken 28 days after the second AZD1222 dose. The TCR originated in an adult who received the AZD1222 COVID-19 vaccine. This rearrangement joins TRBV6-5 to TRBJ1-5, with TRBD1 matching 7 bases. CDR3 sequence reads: CASSRDSSNQPQHF. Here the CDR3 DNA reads TGTGCCAGCAGCCGGGACAGTTCCAATCAGCCCCAGCATTTT.